This is a list of T cell receptor beta chains from one sample in a study of blood T cell repertoires in COVID-19. Sequencing used immunoSEQ multiplex PCR; TCRdb keeps in-frame clones, though not all of them. Of approximately 280,000 clones listed, 80% to 90% are singletons. The source material was peripheral blood. Receptor source: a woman between 70 and 85 years old with acute or convalescent COVID-19. Each CDR3 is given with its conserved first and last residue. The order of the fields is D gene, V gene, J gene, clone size, CDR3 DNA, CDR3 protein. A D gene is named only where the DNA matches it firmly. Clone size is not always given. Where it is, it says once, few, many or a class for expanded clones.

NA,TRBV30,TRBJ1-2,NA,TGTGCCTGGAGACGAAGGGGAGGGTATGGCTACACCTTC,CAWRRRGGYGYTF
NA,TRBV20-1,TRBJ1-2,NA,TGCAGTGCCCCGACAGCCCCTGGCTACACCTTC,CSAPTAPGYTF
TRBD1,TRBV5-1,TRBJ1-6,NA,TGCGCCAGCAGCGGGACAGGGTATTCACCCCTCCACTTT,CASSGTGYSPLHF
NA,TRBV6-5,TRBJ1-5,NA,TGTGCCAGCAGTTCGGACGGGGGTCGATTGCCCCAGCATTTT,CASSSDGGRLPQHF
NA,TRBV2,TRBJ2-2,NA,TGTGCCAGCAGCTGGACTTACACCGGGGAGCTGTTTTTT,CASSWTYTGELFF
TRBD2,TRBV3-1/TRBV3-2,TRBJ2-2,NA,TGTGCCAGCAGCCAAGATCTCGGGTTGGAGCGGGGGGACACCGGGGAGCTGTTTTTT,CASSQDLGLERGDTGELFF
NA,TRBV2,TRBJ1-1,NA,TGTGCCAGCAGTGAAGGGTCAGGGAACGGATGGGATACCGCTTTCTTT,CASSEGSGNGWDTAFF
NA,TRBV5-1,TRBJ2-1,NA,TGCGCCAGCAGCTTGCGGGATGAGCAGTTCTTC,CASSLRDEQFF
TRBD2,TRBV27,TRBJ2-1,NA,TGTGCCAGCAGGAGGACTAGCGGGGGATACAATGAGCAGTTCTTC,CASRRTSGGYNEQFF
TRBD1,TRBV5-1,TRBJ1-2,NA,TGCGCCAGCAGCTTAGGACAGGTCGATGGTGGAGGCTACACCTTC,CASSLGQVDGGGYTF
NA,TRBV7-9,TRBJ1-1,NA,TGTGCCAGCAGCTTTGACACCTTAGGCACTGAAGCTTTCTTT,CASSFDTLGTEAFF
NA,TRBV4-2,TRBJ1-5,NA,TGTGCCAGCAGCCCGGGCGGGGCAGCGGATCAGCCCCAGCATTTT,CASSPGGAADQPQHF
TRBD1,TRBV7-9,TRBJ1-1,NA,TGTGCCAGCAGCCCGAGGGACAGGGTAAGGGCTGAAGCTTTCTTT,CASSPRDRVRAEAFF
TRBD1,TRBV27,TRBJ1-6,few,TGTGCCAGCAGTTTACAGGCGAACAGGGGTAATTCACCCCTCCACTTT,CASSLQANRGNSPLHF
NA,TRBV20-1,TRBJ1-1,NA,TGCAGTGCTAGCCGGGAGGCGGCTTTCTTT,CSASREAAFF
TRBD1,TRBV6-6,TRBJ1-1,NA,TGTGCCAGCAGTCCTAGACAGGGAGAGGTGTGGGCTTTCTTT,CASSPRQGEVWAFF